This is a list of T cell receptor beta chains from one sample in a study of CD8+ T cells in alopecia areata. Profiled with immunoSEQ multiplex PCR; TCRdb holds only in-frame clones, not every one. The sample contains 160,000 or so clones, about 50% of which appear only once. The source was CD8+ T cells sorted from blood, collected at week 0. The receptors were gathered from a human donor with alopecia areata. Each CDR3 is given with its conserved first and last residue. A D gene is named only where the DNA matches it firmly. Size is omitted from some rows. Given values are once, few, many or a class for expanded clones.

v_call	j_call	d_call	clone_size	cdr3_aa	cdr3_nt
TRBV5-4	TRBJ2-1	-	-	CASSLSRGSSYNEQFF	TGTGCCAGCAGCTTGAGTCGGGGGAGCTCCTACAATGAGCAGTTCTTC
TRBV19	TRBJ1-2	TRBD1	-	CASTDRAHYGYTF	TGTGCCAGTACCGACAGGGCCCACTATGGCTACACCTTC
TRBV10-3	TRBJ2-3	TRBD2	few	CATLASGSTDTQYF	TGTGCCACTTTAGCTAGCGGAAGCACAGATACGCAGTATTTT
TRBV6-5	TRBJ2-2	-	-	CASSYGSGVEELFF	TGTGCCAGCAGTTACGGTTCAGGTGTCGAGGAGCTGTTTTTT
TRBV2	TRBJ1-1	-	once	CASSERSGFRNTEAFF	TGTGCCAGCAGTGAAAGATCTGGGTTTCGGAACACTGAAGCTTTCTTT
TRBV10-2	TRBJ1-2	-	-	CASRATDSYGYTF	TGCGCCAGCAGAGCGACAGACTCCTATGGCTACACCTTC
TRBV29-1	TRBJ1-2	TRBD1	-	CSAPTGAYGYTF	TGCAGCGCTCCGACAGGGGCCTATGGCTACACCTTC
TRBV27	TRBJ1-5	TRBD1	-	CASSLTPTRGQGNQPQHF	TGTGCCAGCAGCCTAACACCAACGAGGGGACAGGGTAATCAGCCCCAGCATTTT
TRBV14	TRBJ2-1	TRBD2	-	CASSPLAGDPNEQFF	TGTGCCAGCAGCCCACTAGCGGGGGACCCTAATGAGCAGTTCTTC
TRBV25-1	TRBJ1-2	TRBD1	-	CASSDRDRGNFRRGYTF	TGTGCCAGCAGTGACCGGGACAGGGGGAATTTTAGACGTGGCTACACCTTC
TRBV23-1	TRBJ2-4	-	-	CASSPVRDTENIQYF	TGCGCCAGCAGTCCCGTCCGGGACACTGAAAACATTCAGTACTTC
TRBV29-1	TRBJ2-7	-	few	CSVEETDTYEQYF	TGCAGCGTTGAAGAGACCGATACCTACGAGCAGTACTTC
TRBV15	TRBJ2-1	-	-	CATSRAGSSYNEQFF	TGTGCCACCAGCAGAGCAGGGTCCTCCTACAATGAGCAGTTCTTC
TRBV7-9	TRBJ2-4	TRBD1	once	CASGRTGAYNIQYF	TGTGCCAGCGGGAGGACAGGGGCCTACAACATTCAGTACTTC
TRBV30	TRBJ2-7	-	once	CAWSVGVDYEQYF	TGTGCCTGGAGTGTGGGTGTAGACTACGAGCAGTACTTC
TRBV5-1	TRBJ2-7	-	few	CASRGDTSYEQYF	TGCGCCAGCCGAGGGGACACCTCCTACGAGCAGTACTTC
TRBV4-3	TRBJ2-1	TRBD1	-	CASSQARTGPNEQFF	TGCGCCAGCAGCCAAGCCAGGACAGGGCCAAATGAGCAGTTCTTC
TRBV4-3	TRBJ1-1	-	few	CASSQDIMNTEAFF	TGCGCCAGCAGCCAAGATATAATGAACACTGAAGCTTTCTTT
TRBV2	TRBJ2-4	-	few	CASSDRLGHKNIQYF	TGTGCCAGCAGTGACAGGCTCGGTCATAAAAACATTCAGTACTTC
TRBV11-2	TRBJ2-7	-	-	CASMPTYPLKQYF	TGTGCCAGCATGCCGACCTACCCATTGAAGCAGTACTTC
TRBV6-5	TRBJ2-3	-	-	CASSYSDYPDTQYF	TGTGCCAGCAGTTACTCAGACTATCCAGATACGCAGTATTTT
TRBV13	TRBJ1-6	-	-	CASSLSYGENSPLHF	TGTGCCAGCAGCTTATCATACGGGGAAAATTCACCCCTCCACTTT